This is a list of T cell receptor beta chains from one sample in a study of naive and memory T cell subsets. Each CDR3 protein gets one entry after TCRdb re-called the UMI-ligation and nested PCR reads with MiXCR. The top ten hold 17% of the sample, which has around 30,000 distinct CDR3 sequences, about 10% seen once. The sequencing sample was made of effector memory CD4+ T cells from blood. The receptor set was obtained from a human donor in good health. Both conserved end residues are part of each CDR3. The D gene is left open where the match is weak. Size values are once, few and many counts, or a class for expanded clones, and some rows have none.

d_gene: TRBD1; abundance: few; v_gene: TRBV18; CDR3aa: CATRAGTGGSNQETQYF
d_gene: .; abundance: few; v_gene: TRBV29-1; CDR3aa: CSVEQQGAGGYTF
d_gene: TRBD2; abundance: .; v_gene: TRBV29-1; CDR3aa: CSVESGGPGDTQYF
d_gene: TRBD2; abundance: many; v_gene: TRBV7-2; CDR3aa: CASSLGPGRAYVGELFF
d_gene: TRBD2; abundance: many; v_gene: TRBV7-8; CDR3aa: CASTPREGSYEQYF
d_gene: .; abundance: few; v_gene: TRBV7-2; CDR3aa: CASSPPPLSTEAFF
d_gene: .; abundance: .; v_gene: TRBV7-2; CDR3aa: CASSRTGSDGEKLFF
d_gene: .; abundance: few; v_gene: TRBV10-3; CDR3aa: CAISEEGYNEQFF
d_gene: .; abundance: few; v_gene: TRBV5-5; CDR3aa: CASSPQQAGNTIYF
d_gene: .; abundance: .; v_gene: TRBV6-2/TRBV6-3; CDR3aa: CASSYYGGTYEQYF
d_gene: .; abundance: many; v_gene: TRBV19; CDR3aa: CASGIRTEPNSPLHF
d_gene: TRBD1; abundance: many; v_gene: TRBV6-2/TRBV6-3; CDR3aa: CASSVGRQGGYTF
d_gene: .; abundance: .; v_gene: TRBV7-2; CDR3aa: CASSSYGVQSSAQYF
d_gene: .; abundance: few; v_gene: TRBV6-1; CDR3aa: CATTGSNQPQHF
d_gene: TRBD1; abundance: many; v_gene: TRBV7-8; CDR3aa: CASSLEDRVSTKNIQYF
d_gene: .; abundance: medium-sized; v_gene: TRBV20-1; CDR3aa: CSAPLRTLYEQYF
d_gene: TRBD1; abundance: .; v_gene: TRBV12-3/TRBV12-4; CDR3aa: CASSSWTGGRAAELFF
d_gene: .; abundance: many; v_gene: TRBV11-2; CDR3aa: CASSRPTGKRSNEQFF
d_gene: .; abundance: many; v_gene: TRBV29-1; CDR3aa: CSAEGANYGYTF
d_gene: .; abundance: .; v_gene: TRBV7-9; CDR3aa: CASSLRMAGNTEAFF
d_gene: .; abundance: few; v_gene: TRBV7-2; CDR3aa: CASSAWGVEAFF
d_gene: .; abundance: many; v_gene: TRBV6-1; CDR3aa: CAEAPQGSGANVLTF